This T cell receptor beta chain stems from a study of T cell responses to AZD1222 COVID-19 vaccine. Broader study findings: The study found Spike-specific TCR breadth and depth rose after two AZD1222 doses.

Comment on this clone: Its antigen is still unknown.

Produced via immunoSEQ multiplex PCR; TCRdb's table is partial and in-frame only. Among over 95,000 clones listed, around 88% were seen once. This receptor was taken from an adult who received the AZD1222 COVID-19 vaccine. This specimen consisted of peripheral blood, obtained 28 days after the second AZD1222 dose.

The CDR3, as DNA: TGTGCCAGCAGCCGCGGACAGGGGACCCACGAGCAGTACTTC. This encodes CASSRGQGTHEQYF. V gene TRBV6-5 combines with J gene TRBJ2-7; TRBD1 agrees at 9 bases. This CDR3 is built from 14 residues. Germline CDR1 is MNHEY and CDR2 is SVGAGI. Unmatched junction bases numbered 8, after V lost 6 bases and J lost 5 bases.